This T cell receptor (beta chain) was captured in a study of shared clonotypes between healthy human individuals. CD45RO-negative, CCR7-selected cells formed the naive CD8 fraction, which excluded terminally differentiated effector memory CD45RA+ cells. TCRdb's table, derived via immunoSEQ multiplex PCR, lists solely in-frame clones and lacks some. The profile covers around 2,100,000 clones, with about 95% appearing a single time and 1.2% taken by the ten largest. Germline assignment: CDR1 SGHTA and CDR2 FQGTGA. V trimming: 2 bases; J trimming: 3 bases; junction bases outside the gene matches: 3. This CDR3 has 15 amino acids.

The TCR originated in a man between 18 and 35 years old in good health. The chain recombines TRBV7-3 with TRBJ2-5; 10 bases align to TRBD2. Sample: naive CD8+ T cells sorted from blood. Here the CDR3 DNA reads TGTGCCAGCAGCTTAGGAACTAGCGGGGAAGAGACCCAGTACTTC. As protein: CASSLGTSGEETQYF.